A single T cell receptor beta chain is shown here with its context. What it recognizes is unknown. It was healthy bone marrow donors who served as donors. The data were taken from a study of cytomegalovirus exposure and HLA in healthy donors. The study, taken as a whole, reports: Later on, an analysis showed TCR association rates differing by HLA locus, with DRB1 the most and HLA-C the fewest. Productive status was seen about 87% or about 30% of the time for most TCR beta V segments in an earlier analysis. Later analysis reportedly placed an Asian-associated ancestry cluster below the roughly 670-donor mean in N-insertions.

V was clipped by 3 bases and J by 11 bases, with 13 bases between them. This CDR3 has 12 amino acids. CDR1 is KGHSH and CDR2 is LQKENI in the germline V gene. Primers for the PCR totalled 60 Vbeta and 13 Jbeta. Profiled with immunoSEQ multiplex PCR; TCRdb holds only in-frame clones, not every one. Among 180,000 or so clones, approximately 85% were seen once, and the ten largest hold approximately 8.5%. This TCR was sampled from a man aged 18 to 30 in good health and CMV-seropositive. V and J are TRBV18 and TRBJ1-1; D might be TRBD1 (6 bases). The sequenced sample was PBMCs. The CDR3 is CASSPPQGRAFF. Written as DNA, the CDR3 is TGTGCCAGCTCACCCCCCCAGGGGCGGGCTTTCTTT.